This T cell receptor (beta chain) was profiled in a study of blood T cell repertoires in COVID-19. On the study more broadly: Samples came from the United States, Italy and Spain, spanning acute and convalescent COVID-19. Sample material is recorded as cDNA or gDNA derived from T cells, B-cell-depleted T cells, or PBMCs.

In the study's own analysis: The authors estimated nucleated cell counts from reference gene primer amplification. Method: immunoSEQ multiplex PCR; TCRdb's copy keeps in-frame clones and lacks some. That table furnishes V, J and clone size, whereas the DNA furnished D and trimming. This sample has around 130,000 clones, with roughly 77% found just once. Sequencing input: peripheral blood. The source is a man between 60 and 75 years old with active or convalescent COVID-19.

In nucleotides, the CDR3 is TGTGCCAGCAGTTTTCTGTCCCCAGATACGCAGTATTTT. It translates to CASSFLSPDTQYF. The rearrangement joins TRBV12-3 or TRBV12-4 to TRBJ2-3; D is uncertain. This CDR3 contains 13 residues. V lost 3 bases and J 4 bases, leaving 8 bases between the germline ends.